This T cell receptor beta chain comes out of a study of shared T cell receptors in the human thymus. Measured with immunoSEQ multiplex PCR; TCRdb has only the in-frame clones, and not every one. The sample lists roughly 660,000 clones; roughly 90% were seen once. Trimming removed 5 bases at V and 8 bases at J, with 24 bases between. The CDR3 covers 16 residues. Germline V gives CDR1 MNHEY, CDR2 SMNVEV (reference sequence). These sequences were also reported in another study, on human thymus T cells.

The receptor was derived from a boy under two years old with a congenital heart defect. The material sequenced was thymocytes. The chain has TRBV27 and TRBJ1-2, with a tentative D call TRBD1 (6 bases). The CDR3 region is CASSPPPERGQGGYTF. The CDR3 bases are TGTGCCAGCAGTCCTCCTCCCGAGCGCGGGCAGGGGGGCTACACCTTC.